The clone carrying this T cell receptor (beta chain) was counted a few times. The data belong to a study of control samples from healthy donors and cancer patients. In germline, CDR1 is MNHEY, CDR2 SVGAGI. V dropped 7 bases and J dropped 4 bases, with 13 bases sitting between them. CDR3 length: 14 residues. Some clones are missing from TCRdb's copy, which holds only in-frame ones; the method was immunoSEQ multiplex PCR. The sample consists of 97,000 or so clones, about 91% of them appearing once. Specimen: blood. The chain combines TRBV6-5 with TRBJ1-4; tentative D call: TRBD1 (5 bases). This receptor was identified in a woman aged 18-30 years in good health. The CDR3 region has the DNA TGTGCCAGCACCGAGGGGCAGATTAATGAAAAACTGTTTTTT. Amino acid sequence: CASTEGQINEKLFF.